The T cell receptor beta chain described here comes from a study of T cells in Graves' hyperthyroidism and ophthalmopathy. Any patient presenting with uncontrolled infection, other autoimmune disease, pregnancy or lactation was left out. Extraction of PBMCs used roughly 9.3 ml of fresh peripheral blood. RNA transcripts were the template for amplifying TCR beta CDR3 regions. A set of HTBI primers served as the primers for a first-round RT-PCR of the TCR CDR3. In TCRdb, the multiplex PCR reads were re-called with MiXCR into one record per CDR3 protein. The repertoire includes approximately 530,000 distinct CDR3 sequences, nearly 20% of them detected once, and roughly 50% sits in the top ten. The CDR3 runs 14 residues. The V gene's germline CDR1 is ENHRY and CDR2 SYGVKD. The study's findings and limits: By a 13 V-J model, ophthalmopathy was set apart from stable hyperthyroidism.

Turning to this clonotype: The antigen remains unidentified. Germline and junction disagree at one end, which may indicate a read error.

The specimen sequenced was blood. The chain carries TRBV10-3 and TRBJ2-7; 8 nucleotides align to TRBD1. The receptor was derived from a man in his forties with Graves' ophthalmopathy. The CDR3 sequence is CAISDGQGGYGQYF. The CDR3 region has the DNA TGTGCCATCAGTGATGGACAGGGCGGCTACGGGCAGTACTTC.